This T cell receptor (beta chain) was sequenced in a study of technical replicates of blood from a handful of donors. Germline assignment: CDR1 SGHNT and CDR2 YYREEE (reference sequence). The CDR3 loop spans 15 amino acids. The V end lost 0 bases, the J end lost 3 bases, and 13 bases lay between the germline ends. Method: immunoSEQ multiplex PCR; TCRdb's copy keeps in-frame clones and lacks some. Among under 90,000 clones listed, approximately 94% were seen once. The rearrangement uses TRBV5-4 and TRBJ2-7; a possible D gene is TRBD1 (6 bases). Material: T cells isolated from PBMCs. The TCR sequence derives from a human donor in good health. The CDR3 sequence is CASSLVVDSGYEQYF. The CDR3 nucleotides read TGTGCCAGCAGCTTGGTGGTGGACAGCGGCTACGAGCAGTACTTC.